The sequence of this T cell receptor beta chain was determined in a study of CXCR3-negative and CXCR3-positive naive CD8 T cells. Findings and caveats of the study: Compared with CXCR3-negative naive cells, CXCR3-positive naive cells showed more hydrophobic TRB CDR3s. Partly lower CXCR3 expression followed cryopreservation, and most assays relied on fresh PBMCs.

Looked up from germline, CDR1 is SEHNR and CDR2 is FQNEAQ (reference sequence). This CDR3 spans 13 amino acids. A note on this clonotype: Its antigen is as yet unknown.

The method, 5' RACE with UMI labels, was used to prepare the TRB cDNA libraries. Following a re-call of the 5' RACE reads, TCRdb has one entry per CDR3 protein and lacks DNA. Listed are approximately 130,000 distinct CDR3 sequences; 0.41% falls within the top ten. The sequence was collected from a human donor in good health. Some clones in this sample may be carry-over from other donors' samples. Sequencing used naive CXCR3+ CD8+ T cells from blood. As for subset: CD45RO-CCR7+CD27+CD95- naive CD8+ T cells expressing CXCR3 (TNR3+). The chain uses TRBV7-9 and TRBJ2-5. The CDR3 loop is CASTLGLTETQYF.